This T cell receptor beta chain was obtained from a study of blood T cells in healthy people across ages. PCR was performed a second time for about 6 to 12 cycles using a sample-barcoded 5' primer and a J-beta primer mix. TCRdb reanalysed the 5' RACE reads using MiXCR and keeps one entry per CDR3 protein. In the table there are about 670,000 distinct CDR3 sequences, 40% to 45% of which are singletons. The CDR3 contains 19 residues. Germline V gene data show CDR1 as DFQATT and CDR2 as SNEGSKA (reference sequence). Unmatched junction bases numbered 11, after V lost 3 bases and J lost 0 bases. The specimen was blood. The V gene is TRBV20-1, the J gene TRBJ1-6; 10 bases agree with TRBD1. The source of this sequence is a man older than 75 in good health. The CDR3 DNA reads TGCAGTGCTAGCCCCCGGGACAGGGGACCCAGCTCCTATAATTCACCCCTCCACTTT. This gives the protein CSASPRDRGPSSYNSPLHF.